This TCR beta chain was identified in a study of blood T cell repertoires in COVID-19. The wider study: From the United States, Italy and Spain came samples of acute and convalescent COVID-19.

V was pared by 6 bases and J by 0 bases, with 18 bases between. Germline V lookup: CDR1 KGHSH, CDR2 LQKENI. The CDR3 contains 17 residues. Only in-frame clones appear in the TCRdb table, and some are missing; sequencing was by immunoSEQ multiplex PCR. This table has under 250,000 clones, roughly 79% appearing once. The chain carries TRBV18 and TRBJ2-4; D is perhaps TRBD2 (6 bases). This receptor was taken from a woman aged 45-59 years with acute COVID-19. Sequencing was carried out using PBMCs or T cells enriched from blood (not recorded which). CDR3 in amino acids: CASSRLVGGEAKNIQYF. The CDR3 nucleotides are TGTGCCAGCTCCCGCCTAGTCGGCGGGGAAGCCAAAAACATTCAGTACTTC.